Listed below are T cell receptor beta chains from one sample, sequenced in a study of B cell selection in AIRE deficiency. Libraries were prepared by immunoSEQ multiplex PCR; TCRdb keeps only in-frame clonotypes and omits some of them. The table lists over 20,000 clones, around 92% of them singletons, with approximately 1.1% in the top ten. Sequencing was performed on CD4+CD25+ Tregs sorted from PBMCs. The receptors derive from a human donor in good health. CDR3s include the opening cysteine and the closing phenylalanine or tryptophan. D genes are given only for firm matches. Size is stated for part of the rows, as once, few or many counts, or as a class when the clone is expanded.

clone size,D gene,J gene,V gene,CDR3 protein,CDR3 DNA
few,NA,TRBJ2-3,TRBV27,CASTKSWVGGDTQYF,TGTGCCAGCACCAAATCGTGGGTAGGGGGGGATACGCAGTATTTT
NA,TRBD1,TRBJ2-7,TRBV11-3,CASSLDGQDYEQYF,TGTGCCAGCAGCTTAGATGGACAGGACTACGAGCAGTACTTC
NA,NA,TRBJ1-5,TRBV11-2,CASSFGGYNQPQHF,TGTGCCAGCAGCTTTGGAGGGTACAATCAGCCCCAGCATTTT
NA,TRBD1,TRBJ1-2,TRBV5-1,CASSSLSDRIHYGYTF,TGCGCCAGCAGCTCCCTTTCGGACAGGATCCACTATGGCTACACCTTC
NA,TRBD2,TRBJ2-7,TRBV18,CASSPPRLAGEQYF,TGTGCCAGCTCACCACCGAGACTAGCGGGGGAGCAGTACTTC
NA,NA,TRBJ2-3,TRBV5-5,CASSFRSRGRTDTQYF,TGTGCCAGCAGCTTTCGTTCCAGGGGGAGGACAGATACGCAGTATTTT
NA,NA,TRBJ2-7,TRBV7-2,CASSFESAFYEQYF,TGTGCCAGCAGCTTTGAGAGCGCATTCTACGAGCAGTACTTC
NA,NA,TRBJ1-2,TRBV10-1,CASSGTRNYGYTF,TGCGCCAGCAGCGGGACGAGAAACTATGGCTACACCTTC
NA,NA,TRBJ2-1,TRBV6-6,CASKQGKENEQFF,TGTGCCAGCAAGCAGGGAAAAGAAAATGAGCAGTTCTTC
NA,TRBD2,TRBJ2-3,TRBV5-1,CASRGLAGNTDTQYF,TGCGCCAGCAGAGGACTAGCGGGGAACACAGATACGCAGTATTTT
NA,NA,TRBJ1-1,TRBV5-1,CASSFFSGGTEAFF,TGCGCCAGCAGCTTTTTCTCAGGAGGCACTGAAGCTTTCTTT
NA,NA,TRBJ2-7,TRBV7-9,CASSIGGVLTYEQYF,TGTGCCAGCAGCATAGGTGGGGTACTCACCTACGAGCAGTACTTC
NA,NA,TRBJ1-2,TRBV19,CASSISRRQIYGYTF,TGTGCCAGTAGTATAAGTCGGCGGCAGATATATGGCTACACCTTC
NA,TRBD2,TRBJ2-3,TRBV5-4,CASSSLAGGTPGTDTQYF,TGTGCCAGCAGCTCTCTAGCGGGGGGAACACCGGGCACAGATACGCAGTATTTT
NA,TRBD1,TRBJ2-1,TRBV6-4,CASSRGTGLHNEQFF,TGTGCCAGCAGCCGTGGGACAGGGCTACACAATGAGCAGTTCTTC
NA,NA,TRBJ2-2,TRBV7-3,CASSPRAGELFF,TGTGCCAGCAGCCCTAGAGCCGGGGAGCTGTTTTTT
NA,TRBD1,TRBJ2-7,TRBV18,CASSLNWDRGRGNEQYF,TGTGCCAGCTCCCTAAATTGGGACAGGGGTAGAGGAAACGAGCAGTACTTC
NA,NA,TRBJ2-7,TRBV29-1,CSVEPGRLGEQYF,TGCAGCGTTGAGCCGGGACGACTGGGGGAGCAGTACTTC
NA,NA,TRBJ1-1,TRBV5-4,CASSSRTLITEAFF,TGTGCCAGCAGTTCTCGGACTCTAATCACTGAAGCTTTCTTT
NA,TRBD1,TRBJ2-7,TRBV9,CASSVDRGPTYEQYF,TGTGCCAGCAGCGTTGACAGGGGCCCAACCTACGAGCAGTACTTC
once,NA,TRBJ1-5,TRBV5-1,CASSSGQNQPQHF,TGCGCCAGCAGCTCCGGACAGAATCAGCCCCAGCATTTT
NA,TRBD1,TRBJ2-1,TRBV5-1,CASSQTGGQSNEQFF,TGCGCCAGCAGTCAAACAGGGGGCCAGTCCAATGAGCAGTTCTTC
NA,NA,TRBJ2-3,TRBV5-6,CASITGGGDTQYF,TGTGCCAGCATTACTGGAGGGGGGGATACGCAGTATTTT
NA,TRBD1,TRBJ1-1,TRBV27,CASSHIDRGLSTEAFF,TGTGCCAGCAGTCACATTGACAGGGGTTTATCCACTGAAGCTTTCTTT
few,TRBD2,TRBJ2-1,TRBV29-1,CSALAGVTYNEQFF,TGCAGCGCCCTAGCGGGGGTAACCTACAATGAGCAGTTCTTC
once,TRBD1,TRBJ1-2,TRBV6-1,CATSGTGYYGYTF,TGTGCCACCTCCGGGACAGGGTACTATGGCTACACCTTC
NA,NA,TRBJ1-2,TRBV27,CASSLSRAGGYTF,TGTGCCAGCAGTTTATCGAGGGCCGGTGGCTACACCTTC
NA,TRBD2,TRBJ2-3,TRBV19,CASSIAGRGTDTQYF,TGTGCCAGTAGTATCGCGGGGAGGGGCACAGATACGCAGTATTTT
NA,NA,TRBJ1-5,TRBV28,CASSDRGPQHF,TGTGCCAGCAGTGACAGAGGACCCCAGCATTTT
NA,NA,TRBJ1-2,TRBV30,CAWSVPQGGGYTF,TGTGCCTGGAGTGTACCGCAGGGAGGGGGCTACACCTTC
NA,NA,TRBJ1-3,TRBV7-2,CASSFPGSGNTIYF,TGTGCCAGCAGCTTTCCGGGCTCTGGAAACACCATATATTTT
NA,TRBD2,TRBJ2-1,TRBV7-2,CASSGWQRGSNEQFF,TGTGCCAGCAGCGGCTGGCAGCGGGGTTCTAATGAGCAGTTCTTC
NA,NA,TRBJ1-6,TRBV5-6,CASRAIGDFYNSPLHF,TGTGCCAGCAGAGCGATCGGGGACTTCTATAATTCACCCCTCCACTTT
NA,NA,TRBJ2-7,TRBV5-6,CASSLGPGFSAEQYF,TGTGCCAGCAGCTTGGGACCAGGGTTTTCCGCCGAGCAGTACTTC
NA,TRBD2,TRBJ2-1,TRBV6-6,CASSPTSGGPNEQFF,TGTGCCAGCAGTCCTACTAGCGGGGGGCCTAATGAGCAGTTCTTC
NA,TRBD1,TRBJ1-1,TRBV5-1,CASSLMGQDTEAFF,TGTGCCAGCAGCTTGATGGGACAGGACACTGAAGCTTTCTTT
NA,NA,TRBJ1-4,TRBV18,CASSPPDSYNEKLFF,TGTGCCAGCTCACCACCGGACAGCTATAATGAAAAACTGTTTTTT
NA,NA,TRBJ2-1,TRBV6-1,CASSELGLGAINKNEQFF,TGTGCCAGCAGTGAACTTGGACTGGGGGCGATAAATAAGAATGAGCAGTTCTTC
NA,NA,TRBJ2-3,TRBV7-2,CASSLNAPGVGTDTQYF,TGTGCCAGCAGCTTGAATGCCCCAGGGGTGGGCACAGATACGCAGTATTTT
NA,TRBD2,TRBJ2-7,TRBV7-2,CASSLDGSSGVYEQYF,TGTGCCAGCAGCTTAGATGGGTCTAGCGGGGTCTACGAGCAGTACTTC
NA,NA,TRBJ1-1,TRBV5-1,CASGGQGPGEAFF,TGCGCCAGCGGGGGTCAGGGGCCAGGGGAAGCTTTCTTT
few,NA,TRBJ1-4,TRBV7-9,CASSLALMTVNEKLFF,TGTGCCAGCAGCTTAGCGCTAATGACAGTTAATGAAAAACTGTTTTTT
NA,TRBD2,TRBJ2-7,TRBV11-2,CASSPLWRGAVYEQYF,TGTGCCAGCAGCCCACTTTGGCGGGGGGCCGTCTACGAGCAGTACTTC
once,NA,TRBJ2-7,TRBV27,CASSLRINYEQYF,TGTGCCAGCAGTTTAAGGATAAACTACGAGCAGTACTTC
NA,NA,TRBJ1-2,TRBV29-1,CSVALSNYGYTF,TGCAGCGTTGCTCTGAGTAACTATGGCTACACCTTC
NA,TRBD1,TRBJ1-1,TRBV7-6,CASSLSGQGSTEAFF,TGTGCCAGCAGCTTATCAGGACAGGGGAGCACTGAAGCTTTCTTT
NA,NA,TRBJ1-1,TRBV18,CASSEARSGTEAFF,TGTGCCAGCTCGGAGGCTAGGTCTGGCACTGAAGCTTTCTTT
NA,NA,TRBJ2-1,TRBV18,CASSARDQINEQFF,TGTGCCAGCTCAGCCCGGGATCAGATCAATGAGCAGTTCTTC
NA,NA,TRBJ2-5,TRBV7-9,CASSVQETQYF,TGTGCCAGCAGCGTACAAGAGACCCAGTACTTC
NA,NA,TRBJ2-3,TRBV15,CATSRVRQEADTQYF,TGTGCCACCAGCAGAGTACGGCAGGAGGCAGATACGCAGTATTTT
once,NA,TRBJ2-3,TRBV7-3,CASKASRHTDTQYF,TGTGCCAGCAAGGCTTCCCGTCACACAGATACGCAGTATTTT
NA,NA,TRBJ2-1,TRBV6-6,CASSYIGSYNEQFF,TGTGCCAGCAGTTATATCGGGTCCTACAATGAGCAGTTCTTC